This record concerns one TCR beta chain sequence. The antigen is undetermined. The V segment lost 5 bases and the J segment 10 bases; nucleotides outside the gene matches: 9. Germline V gives CDR1 MNHEY, CDR2 SMNVEV (reference sequence). This CDR3 comprises 13 residues. Data came from immunoSEQ multiplex PCR; TCRdb stores just in-frame clones and leaves some out. Counted here are 100,000 to 150,000 clones, 80% to 90% occurring once; the ten biggest clones make up approximately 5.4%. This entry comes from a study of T cell responses to AZD1222 COVID-19 vaccine. Study-level results: The number of AZD1222 recipients seropositive at baseline was only 6 or 7. The donors showed a predominance of white British ancestry and of females, with possible underestimation of clonal diversity. The span of vaccine-associated CD4 TCRs extended across spike, with dominance at 160-218 and 743-854.

This specimen consisted of peripheral blood, obtained on day 0 of AZD1222 vaccination. The sequence derives from an adult in good health. The gene calls are TRBV27 and TRBJ2-3; 7 bases map to TRBD1. DNA of the CDR3: TGTGCCAGCAGTGCACAGGGGACCCGTGCGCAGTATTTT. It is translated as CASSAQGTRAQYF.